Only one count was recorded for the clone carrying this T cell receptor (beta chain). The data stem from a study of molecular identifiers for immune sequencing clone quantification. V trimming: 8 bases; J trimming: 0 bases; junction bases outside the gene matches: 6. The V gene's germline CDR1 is LNHDA and CDR2 SQIVND (reference sequence). The CDR3 is 15 amino acids. TCRdb itself ran the PCR reads through MiXCR, one entry per CDR3 protein. Of about 630,000 distinct CDR3 sequences in the sample, 25% were seen once. The chain links TRBV19 to TRBJ1-4, with 7 bases matching TRBD1. The receptor comes from a human donor in good health. Some libraries in this study had Jurkat cell RNA spiked in. Source material: naive CD8+ T cells from blood, with Jurkat cell RNA spiked in. The subset: FACS-sorted CD8+CD4-CCR7+CD45RA+ naive T cells. Written as DNA, the CDR3 is TGTGCCAGTCACCCTCAGGGGGCAACTAATGAAAAACTGTTTTTT. It yields the protein CASHPQGATNEKLFF.